This T cell receptor (beta chain) comes out of a study of cytotoxic CD8 clonotypes in ibrutinib-treated CLL. Whole-study context: Patients gave response samples after a median approximately eleven months of treatment, range 6 to 36.

Study conclusions and caveats: Contraction or stability on treatment was seen for public clonotypes, which were uncommon. Clonality climbed at ibrutinib response, then dropped toward baseline at progression. Progressing patients had sampling times that differed from those of sustained-remission patients.

Sequencing used immunoSEQ multiplex PCR; TCRdb keeps in-frame clones, though not all of them. The sample lists about 24,000 clones; 78% were seen once. Note on this clone: The antigen is undetermined.

The sample here was PBMCs, taken before ibrutinib treatment. The clonotype was recovered from a human donor with chronic lymphocytic leukemia.

The DNA for the CDR3 is TGTGCCAGCAGTGAACGGGCCAGGCTGCGGTACGAGCAGTACTTC. Protein product: CASSERARLRYEQYF. The genes are TRBV6-1 and TRBJ2-7; D remains ambiguous. The germline V gene encodes CDR1 MNHNS and CDR2 SASEGT. The CDR3 totals 15 residues. V was clipped by 2 bases and J by 4 bases, with 15 bases between them.